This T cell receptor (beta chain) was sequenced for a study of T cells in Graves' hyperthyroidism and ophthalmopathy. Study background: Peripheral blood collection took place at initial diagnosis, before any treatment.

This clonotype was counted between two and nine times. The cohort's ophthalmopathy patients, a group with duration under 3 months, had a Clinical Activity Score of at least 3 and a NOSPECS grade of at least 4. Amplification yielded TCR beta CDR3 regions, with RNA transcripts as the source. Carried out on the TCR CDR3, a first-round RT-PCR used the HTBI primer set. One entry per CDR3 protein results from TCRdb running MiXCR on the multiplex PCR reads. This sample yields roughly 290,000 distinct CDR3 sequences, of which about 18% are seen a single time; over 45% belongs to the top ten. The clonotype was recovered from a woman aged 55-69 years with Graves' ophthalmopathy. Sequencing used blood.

CDR3 nucleotides: TGTGCCTGGAGCTCGGCCGGGACCCCGGATCAGCCCCAGCATTTT. Translating it yields CAWSSAGTPDQPQHF. V is TRBV30 and J is TRBJ1-5; possible D gene TRBD1, 5 bases. The V gene's germline CDR1 is GTSNPN and CDR2 SVGIG (reference sequence). V was trimmed by 3 bases and J by 5 bases, leaving 17 bases between them. CDR3 size: 15 residues.